This TCR beta chain was retrieved from a study of response to subunit inactivated influenza vaccine. General study findings and limits: A suggestion made by the authors is that each seasonal influenza vaccination recruits few new T cells.

This clonotype was seen a handful of times. The antigen is unknown. TCRdb re-called the RT-PCR reads through MiXCR, storing one row per CDR3 protein. The data hold 560,000 or so distinct CDR3 sequences, with 6% to 9% observed a single time. The receptor comes from a man between 45 and 75 years old who received an inactivated influenza vaccine. The specimen comprised PBMCs from blood, sampled around 25 months after vaccination.

CDR3 nucleotides: TGTGCCAGCGGGAAAAGGCGGCGAAGTGCTACGCAGTATTTT. This codes for CASGKRRRSATQYF. The gene calls are TRBV28 and TRBJ2-3, with D unclear. Germline CDR1 MDHEN, CDR2 SYDVKM. The V gene lost 8 bases and the J gene lost 8 bases, with 20 bases spanning the gap. The length of the CDR3 is 14 residues. Full variable domain (remainder filled in from reference TRBV28 and TRBJ2-3): DVKVTQSSRYLVKRTGEKVFLECVQDMDHENMFWYRQDPGLGLRLIYFSYDVKMKEKGDIPEGYSVSREKKERFSLILESASTNQTSMYLCASGKRRRSATQYFGPGTRLTVL.